This T cell receptor beta chain is drawn from a study of T cell repertoires in cytomegalovirus infection. Across the study: CMV infection and matching HLA type were both indicated by public TCR beta signatures.

V was pared by 8 bases and J by 6 bases, with 11 bases of the junction left unmatched. This CDR3 has 16 amino acids. The germline V gene has CDR1 SNHLY and CDR2 FYNNEI. TCRdb fed the reads into MiXCR, producing one record per CDR3 protein. The repertoire consists of around 280,000 distinct CDR3 sequences, with about 9.2% occurring once and the leading ten covering approximately 2.4%. In its sample, this clonotype was seen a few times. Its antigen is undetermined. Broader study findings: Clonotypes of TCR beta that were HLA-C-restricted and CMV-specific dominated the ex vivo response.

The chain is built from TRBV2 and TRBJ2-4; 12 bases are a match to TRBD1. The receptor's source is a human donor in good health (CMV status not recorded). Some clones in this sample may be carry-over from other donors' samples. The material sequenced was PBMCs. CDR3 sequence reads: CASPVRGQGAVNIQYF. CDR3 coding DNA: TGTGCCAGCCCTGTGAGGGGACAGGGGGCTGTAAACATTCAGTACTTC.